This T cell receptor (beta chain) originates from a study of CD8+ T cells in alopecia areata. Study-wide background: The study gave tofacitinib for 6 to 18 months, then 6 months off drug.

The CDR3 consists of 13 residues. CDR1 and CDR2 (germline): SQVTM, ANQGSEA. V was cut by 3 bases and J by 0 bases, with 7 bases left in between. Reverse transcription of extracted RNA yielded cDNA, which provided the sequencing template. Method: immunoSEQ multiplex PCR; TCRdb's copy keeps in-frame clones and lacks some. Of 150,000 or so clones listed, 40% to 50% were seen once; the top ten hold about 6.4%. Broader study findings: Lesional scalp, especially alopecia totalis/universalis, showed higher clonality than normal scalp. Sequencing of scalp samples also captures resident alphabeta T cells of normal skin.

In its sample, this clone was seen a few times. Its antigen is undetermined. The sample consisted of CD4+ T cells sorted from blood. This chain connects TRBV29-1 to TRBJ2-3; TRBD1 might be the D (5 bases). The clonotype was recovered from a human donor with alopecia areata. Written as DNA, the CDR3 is TGCAGCGTTGATCAGGGAAGCACAGATACGCAGTATTTT. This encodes CSVDQGSTDTQYF.